What follows is one T cell receptor (beta chain) and its context. Its specificity is unknown. From the germline J gene comes the end of the CDR3, since the read stops 3 residues before it. From germline, CDR1 is SGHVS and CDR2 FNYEAQ. Trimming at V came to 2 bases and at J to 3 bases, leaving 3 bases not matched to a gene. The CDR3 sequence is 14 residues long. This sample was included in a study of T cell clonality in common variable immunodeficiency. Findings and limits, study-wide: Fewer TCRbeta clones were shared among CVID subjects than controls. Authors noted CVID clonality's cause needs subpopulation repertoire sequencing. CVID subjects showed higher TCRbeta clonality than healthy controls. In common variable immunodeficiency, TCR beta chains reportedly carried fewer deletions and N-nucleotide insertions.

Assay: immunoSEQ multiplex PCR; the TCRdb copy retains only in-frame clones and omits some. This sample includes about 43,000 clones with no singletons; its ten biggest clones take up 2% to 2.5%. This chain links TRBV7-6 with TRBJ2-5; 7 positions match TRBD1. The sequenced sample was peripheral blood mononuclear cells. The sequence was obtained from a person aged 18 to 69 in good health. CDR3 amino acids: CASSLRGLEETQYF. The covered CDR3 bases are TGTGCCAGCAGCTTAAGGGGGCTCGAAGAGACC.